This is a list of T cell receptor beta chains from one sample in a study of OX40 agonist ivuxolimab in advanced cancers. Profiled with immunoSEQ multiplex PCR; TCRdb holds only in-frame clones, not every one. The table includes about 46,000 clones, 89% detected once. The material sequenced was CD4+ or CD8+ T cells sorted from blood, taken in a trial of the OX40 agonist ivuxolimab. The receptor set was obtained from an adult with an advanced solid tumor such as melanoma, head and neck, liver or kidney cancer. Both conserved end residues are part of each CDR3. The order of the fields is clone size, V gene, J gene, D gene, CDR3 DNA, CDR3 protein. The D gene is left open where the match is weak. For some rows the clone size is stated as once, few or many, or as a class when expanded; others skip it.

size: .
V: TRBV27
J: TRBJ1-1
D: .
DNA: TGTGCCAGCAGTTTACCTGGGACGGACACTGAAGCTTTCTTT
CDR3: CASSLPGTDTEAFF

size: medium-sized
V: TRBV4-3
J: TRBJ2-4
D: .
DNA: TGCGCCAGCAGCCAAGAAACATATATCCACATGGCCAAAAACATTCAGTACTTC
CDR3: CASSQETYIHMAKNIQYF

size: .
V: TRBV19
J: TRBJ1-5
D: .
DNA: TGTGCCAGTCTTTCGACCGATTATAGCAATCAGCCCCAGCATTTT
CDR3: CASLSTDYSNQPQHF

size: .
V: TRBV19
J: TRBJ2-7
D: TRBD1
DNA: TGTGCCAGTAGTGCCGGACAGGGTAGCTCCTACGAGCAGTACTTC
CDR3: CASSAGQGSSYEQYF

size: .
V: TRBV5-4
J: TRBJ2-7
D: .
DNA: TGTGCCAGCAGCTTTGGTGTGGTCGGGGAGCAGTACTTC
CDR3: CASSFGVVGEQYF

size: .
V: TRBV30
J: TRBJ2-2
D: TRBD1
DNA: TGTGCCTGGAGTGTTCTGGACAGGGAATTTAGCGGGGAGCTGTTTTTT
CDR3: CAWSVLDREFSGELFF

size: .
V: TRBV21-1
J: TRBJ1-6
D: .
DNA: TGTGCCAGCAGCAAAAGACAACTGTCTCATAATTCACCCCTCCACTTT
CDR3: CASSKRQLSHNSPLHF

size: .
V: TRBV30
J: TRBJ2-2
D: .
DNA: TGTGCCTGGAGCAGGGGGGGGACCGGGGAGCTGTTTTTT
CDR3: CAWSRGGTGELFF

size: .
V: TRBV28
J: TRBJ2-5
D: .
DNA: TGTGCCAGCAGTTTAGATATAGGCCAGGGGCAAGAGACCCAGTACTTC
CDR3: CASSLDIGQGQETQYF

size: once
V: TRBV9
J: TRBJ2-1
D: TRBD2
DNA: TGTGCCAGCAGCCCCCGGGGACTAGCGGGAGTTACCAATGAGCAGTTCTTC
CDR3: CASSPRGLAGVTNEQFF

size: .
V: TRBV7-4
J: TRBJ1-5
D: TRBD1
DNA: TGTGCCAGCAGCTTAGTGACAGGGGGTTGCAATCAGCCCCAGCATTTT
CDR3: CASSLVTGGCNQPQHF

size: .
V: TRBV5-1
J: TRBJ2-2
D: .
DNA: TGCGCCAGCAGCTTGGGTTTGGTGGACAGCTCCACCGGGGAGCTGTTTTTT
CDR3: CASSLGLVDSSTGELFF

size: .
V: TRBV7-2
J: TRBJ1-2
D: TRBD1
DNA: TGTGCCAGCAGCTTAGGACAGGGGAACTATGGCTACACCTTT
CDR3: CASSLGQGNYGYTF

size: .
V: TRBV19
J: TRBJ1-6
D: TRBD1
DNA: TGTGCCAGTACCCCGGACAGGGGGTGGTCACCCCTCCACTTT
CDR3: CASTPDRGWSPLHF

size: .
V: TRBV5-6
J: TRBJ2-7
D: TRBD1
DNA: TGTGCCAGCAGCTTGGGGACAGGGCACTACGAGCAGTACTTC
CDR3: CASSLGTGHYEQYF

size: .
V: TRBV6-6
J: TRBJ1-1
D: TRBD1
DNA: TGTGCCAGCAGTCCCGAGACAGGGACTGAAGCTTTCTTT
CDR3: CASSPETGTEAFF

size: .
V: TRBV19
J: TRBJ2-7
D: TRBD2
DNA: TGTGCCAGTAGTGTCGGACTAGCCTACGAGCAGTACTTC
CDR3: CASSVGLAYEQYF

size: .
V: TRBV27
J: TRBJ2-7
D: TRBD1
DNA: TGTGCCAGCAGTTCCGGGACAGGGGGTTACGAGCAGTACTTC
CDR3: CASSSGTGGYEQYF

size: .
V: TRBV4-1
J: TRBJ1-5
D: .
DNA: TGCGCCAGCAGCCAAGCGGAAGATTGGCCCCAGCATTTT
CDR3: CASSQAEDWPQHF

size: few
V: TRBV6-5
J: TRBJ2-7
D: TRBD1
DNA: TGTGCCAGCAGCTTACAGGGGGTCGGCGAGCAGTACTTC
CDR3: CASSLQGVGEQYF

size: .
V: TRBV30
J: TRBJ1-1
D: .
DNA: TGTGCCTGGAGTGTACGTCAGGGGTCAGCTGAAGCTTTCTTT
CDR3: CAWSVRQGSAEAFF

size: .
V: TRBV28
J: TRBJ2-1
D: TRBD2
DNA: TGTGCCAGTGAACCTAGCGGGAGTTTAGACAATGAGCAGTTCTTC
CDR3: CASEPSGSLDNEQFF

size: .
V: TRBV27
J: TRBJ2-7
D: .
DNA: TGTGCCAGCAGTTTAGCGGAGGCGGTCTACGAGCAGTACTTC
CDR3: CASSLAEAVYEQYF

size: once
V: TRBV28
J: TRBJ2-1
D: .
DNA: TGTGCCAGCAGTCTTACACGAAATGAGCAGTTCTTC
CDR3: CASSLTRNEQFF

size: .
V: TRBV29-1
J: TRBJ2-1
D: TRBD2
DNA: TGCAGCGTTGAAGGAAGCGGGAGCATATACAATGAGCAGTTCTTC
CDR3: CSVEGSGSIYNEQFF

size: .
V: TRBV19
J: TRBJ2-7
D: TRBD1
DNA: TGTGCCAGTAGTATGGGGACAGGACCTTACGAGCAGTACTTC
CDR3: CASSMGTGPYEQYF